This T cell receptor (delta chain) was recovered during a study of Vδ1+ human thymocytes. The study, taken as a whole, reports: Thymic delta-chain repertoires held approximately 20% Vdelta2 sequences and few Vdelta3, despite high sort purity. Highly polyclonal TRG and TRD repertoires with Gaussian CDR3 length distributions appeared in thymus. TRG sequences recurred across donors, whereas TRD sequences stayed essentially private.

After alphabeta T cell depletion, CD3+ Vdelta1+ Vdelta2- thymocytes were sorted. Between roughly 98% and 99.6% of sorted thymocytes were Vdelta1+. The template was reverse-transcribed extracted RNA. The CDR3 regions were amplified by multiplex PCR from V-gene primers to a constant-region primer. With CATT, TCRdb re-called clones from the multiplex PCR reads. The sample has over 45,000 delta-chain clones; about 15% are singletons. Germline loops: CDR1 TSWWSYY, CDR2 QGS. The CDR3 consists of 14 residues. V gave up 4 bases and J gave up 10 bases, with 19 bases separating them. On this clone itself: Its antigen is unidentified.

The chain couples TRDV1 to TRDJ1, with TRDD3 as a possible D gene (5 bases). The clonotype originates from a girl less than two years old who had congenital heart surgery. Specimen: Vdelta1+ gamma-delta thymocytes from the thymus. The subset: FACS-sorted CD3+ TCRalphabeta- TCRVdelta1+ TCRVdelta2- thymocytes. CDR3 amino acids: CALGVPSGFFALIF. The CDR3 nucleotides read TGTGCTCTTGGGGTACCCTCGGGATTTTTCGCACTCATCTTT.